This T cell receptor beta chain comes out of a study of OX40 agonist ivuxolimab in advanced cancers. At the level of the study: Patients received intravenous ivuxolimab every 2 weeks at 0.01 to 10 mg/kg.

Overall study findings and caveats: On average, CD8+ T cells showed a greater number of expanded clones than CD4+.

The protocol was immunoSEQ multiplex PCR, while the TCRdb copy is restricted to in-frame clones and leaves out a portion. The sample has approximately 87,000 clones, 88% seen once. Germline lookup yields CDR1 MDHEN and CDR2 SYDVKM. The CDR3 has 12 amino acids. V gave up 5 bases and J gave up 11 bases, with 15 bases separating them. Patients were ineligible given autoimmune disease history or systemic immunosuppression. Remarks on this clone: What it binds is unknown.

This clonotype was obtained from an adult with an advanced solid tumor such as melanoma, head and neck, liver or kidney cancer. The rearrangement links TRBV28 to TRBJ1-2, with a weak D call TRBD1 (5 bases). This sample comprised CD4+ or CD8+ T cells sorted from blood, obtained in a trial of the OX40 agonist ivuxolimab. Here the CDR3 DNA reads TGTGCCAGCAGTCTCCCGGGACTGGGATACACCTTC. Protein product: CASSLPGLGYTF.